These T cell receptor beta chains were read from a single sample in a study of a mutant IDH1 vaccine in newly diagnosed glioma. Produced via immunoSEQ multiplex PCR; TCRdb's table is partial and in-frame only. Of 40,000 or so clones listed, about 83% were seen once; the top ten hold around 2.2%. Their specific antigens are unknown. This material consisted of PBMCs, taken from a glioma patient whose treatment included an IDH1 peptide vaccine. The receptors stem from a man between 40 and 49 years old with glioma. The CDR3 runs from the conserved cysteine through the conserved F or W. Each record gives: V gene, J gene, clone size, D gene, CDR3 protein, CDR3 DNA. A D gene is named only where the DNA matches it firmly. Clone size is shown for a subset of rows, as once, few, many or a class of expanded clone.

>TRBV5-6|TRBJ2-7|-|TRBD2
CASSLVSGLSRIQYEQYF
TGTGCCAGCAGCTTGGTGTCGGGACTAAGCCGTATTCAGTACGAGCAGTACTTC
>TRBV4-2|TRBJ2-1|-|TRBD1
CASSRAGTGDSNEQFF
TGTGCCAGCAGCCGAGCCGGGACAGGGGATTCCAATGAGCAGTTCTTC
>TRBV2|TRBJ2-1|-|TRBD2
CASSVASGSSPQFF
TGTGCCAGCAGTGTTGCTAGCGGGAGTTCTCCCCAGTTCTTC
>TRBV6-6|TRBJ1-5|-|-
CASSLTGVGNQPQHF
TGTGCCAGCAGTTTGACGGGGGTTGGCAATCAGCCCCAGCATTTT
>TRBV10-3|TRBJ2-3|-|-
CATGALSTDTQYF
TGTGCCACCGGGGCCTTGAGCACAGATACGCAGTATTTT
>TRBV7-2|TRBJ2-1|few|TRBD2
CASSGTSGSYNEQFF
TGTGCCAGCAGCGGGACTAGCGGGAGTTACAATGAGCAGTTCTTC
>TRBV7-2|TRBJ2-3|-|-
CATSAGSADTQYF
TGTGCCACCTCGGCGGGGTCGGCAGATACGCAGTATTTT
>TRBV5-1|TRBJ1-4|-|-
CASSFGGFGGAEKLFF
TGCGCCAGCAGCTTCGGCGGGTTCGGGGGCGCGGAAAAACTGTTTTTT
>TRBV19|TRBJ1-5|-|-
CASTLWGRSNQPQHF
TGTGCCAGTACCCTTTGGGGAAGGAGCAATCAGCCCCAGCATTTT
>TRBV7-7|TRBJ2-5|-|TRBD2
CASSLGLAGAQETQYF
TGTGCTAGCAGCTTGGGGCTAGCGGGGGCTCAAGAGACCCAGTACTTC
>TRBV29-1|TRBJ1-2|-|-
CSVEENGFYGYTF
TGCAGCGTTGAAGAAAACGGATTCTATGGCTACACCTTC
>TRBV6-5|TRBJ1-6|-|-
CASSYRDNHSPLHF
TGTGCCAGCAGTTACCGGGACAACCATTCACCCCTCCACTTT
>TRBV5-6|TRBJ1-2|few|-
CASTPGRGNYGYTF
TGTGCCAGCACCCCAGGTCGGGGGAACTATGGCTACACCTTC
>TRBV29-1|TRBJ2-6|-|-
CSVPYPSGANVLTF
TGCAGCGTTCCCTACCCCTCTGGGGCCAACGTCCTGACTTTC
>TRBV27|TRBJ1-5|-|-
CASRTGWGHQPQHF
TGTGCCAGCAGAACAGGTTGGGGGCATCAGCCCCAGCATTTT
>TRBV2|TRBJ2-5|-|-
CASSTIEETQYF
TGTGCCAGCAGCACGATCGAAGAGACCCAGTACTTC
>TRBV7-9|TRBJ2-7|-|-
CASLRTGSYEQYF
TGTGCCAGCCTCCGAACGGGCTCCTACGAGCAGTACTTC
>TRBV28|TRBJ1-5|few|-
CASSFPWESNQPQHF
TGTGCCAGCAGTTTCCCCTGGGAGAGCAATCAGCCCCAGCATTTT
>TRBV5-4|TRBJ2-7|-|-
CASRLSQGGYYEQYF
TGTGCCAGCAGATTGTCCCAGGGTGGCTACTACGAGCAGTACTTC
>TRBV2|TRBJ1-1|few|-
CASSEAGAETEAFF
TGTGCCAGCAGTGAAGCGGGAGCGGAGACTGAAGCTTTCTTT